The 5 T cell receptor beta chains listed next were all sequenced from one sample in a study of T-cell memory formation after mild COVID-19. TCRdb independently ran MiXCR on the 5' RACE reads; one entry per CDR3 protein. The sample holds about 260,000 distinct CDR3 sequences, 8% to 10% seen once. Source material: PBMCs or a T cell subset sorted from them (not recorded which). These receptors came from a young man who had mild COVID-19 (a few samples of this study predate the infection). Cell type and time point are not known.

The chain joins TRBV6-5 to TRBJ2-7; no clear D. This CDR3 contains 14 residues. With 0 bases removed from V and 0 bases from J, the gap between germline ends came to 6 bases. CDR1 and CDR2 from the germline V gene are MNHEY and SVGAGI. CDR3 in DNA: TGTGCCAGCAGTTACTCGTCTCTCTCCTACGAGCAGTACGTC. It encodes CASSYSSLSYEQYV.

The sample holds a few counts of this clonotype. V and J are TRBV19 and TRBJ2-6; D is possibly TRBD1 (5 bases). CDR1 LNHDA and CDR2 SQIVND come from the germline V gene (reference sequence). CDR3 length: 14 amino acids. Between the trimmed V and J ends, which lost 7 bases and 4 bases, there was a span of 11 bases. In DNA, the CDR3 is TGTGCCAGTATGGAAGGGGAAGGGGCCAACGTCCTGACTTTC. The encoded protein is CASMEGEGANVLTF.

This clonotype appeared a few times. The V gene is TRBV6-5, the J gene TRBJ2-7, with 9 bases matching TRBD2. This CDR3 is 15 amino acids long. V was clipped by 7 bases and J by 2 bases; unmatched bases: 9. Per germline, CDR1 MNHEY and CDR2 SVGAGI. CDR3: CASIPTSGGPYEQYF. CDR3 DNA: TGTGCCAGCATCCCGACCAGCGGGGGGCCCTACGAGCAGTACTTC.

This clonotype has at least ten counts. The chain combines TRBV11-2 with TRBJ2-5; D ambiguous. Germline lookup yields CDR1 SGHAT and CDR2 FQNNGV. Trimming took off 3 bases at V and 5 bases at J, with 7 bases between the two ends. The CDR3 covers 12 residues. The CDR3, as DNA: TGTGCCAGCAGCTTCCCCCGGGAGACCCAGTACTTC. Amino acids: CASSFPRETQYF.

In this sample, this clonotype turned up a few times. This chain links TRBV7-8 with TRBJ1-4; 9 bases map to TRBD1. The CDR3 covers 15 residues. V gave up 4 bases and J gave up 4 bases; unmatched junction bases: 4. Germline V gene sequence: CDR1 SGHVS, CDR2 FQNEAQ. The CDR3 here is CASSSRGQGNEKLFF. DNA for the CDR3: TGTGCCAGCAGCTCGAGGGGACAGGGTAATGAAAAACTGTTTTTT.